This T cell receptor (beta chain) is drawn from a study of T cells in localized non-small cell lung cancer. CDR3 size: 15 residues. Germline V lookup: CDR1 MDHEN, CDR2 SYDVKM. With V trimmed by 4 bases and J by 2 bases, 5 bases remained unmatched. Generated by immunoSEQ multiplex PCR, the TCRdb table keeps only in-frame clones and is missing some. The sample lists 1,500 to 2,000 clones, 25% to 30% occurring once. Sample share makes this clone large. What it recognizes is unknown. General study points: The tumor had only one region sequenced, so heterogeneity remains possible. Higher blood T cell density went with longer overall survival. In adjacent lung, a median roughly 56 of the top 100 tumor clones were found.

This chain uses TRBV28 with TRBJ1-3; 7 bases align to TRBD1. The sample here was lung tumor tissue, taken before any cancer treatment. The TCR originated in a woman aged 35 to 70 with stage I lung adenocarcinoma. For the CDR3, the DNA is TGTGCCAGCAGTTACAGGGGATCTGCTGGAAACACCATATATTTT. Translating gives CASSYRGSAGNTIYF. Full variable domain (remainder filled in from reference TRBV28 and TRBJ1-3): DVKVTQSSRYLVKRTGEKVFLECVQDMDHENMFWYRQDPGLGLRLIYFSYDVKMKEKGDIPEGYSVSREKKERFSLILESASTNQTSMYLCASSYRGSAGNTIYFGEGSWLTVV.